The 31 T cell receptor beta chains presented below share a single source sample, sequenced in a study of blood T cell repertoires in COVID-19. Libraries were prepared by immunoSEQ multiplex PCR; TCRdb keeps only in-frame clonotypes and omits some of them. The sample consists of about 130,000 clones, approximately 83% of them appearing once. Specimen: peripheral blood. The receptors come from a woman aged 45-59 years who had recovered from COVID-19.

The V and J genes are TRBV3-1 (or the pseudogene TRBV3-2) and TRBJ2-7; 8 bases map to TRBD1. After removal of 3 bases from V and 4 bases from J, the junction contained 8 bases not matched to a gene. CDR1 LGHDT and CDR2 YNNKEL come from the germline V gene (reference sequence). The CDR3 is made up of 15 amino acids. CDR3 in DNA: TGTGCCAGCAGCCAGGCAGCCAGGGGGCGGTACGAGCAGTACTTC. This encodes CASSQAARGRYEQYF.

This clone was counted at least ten times. This chain joins TRBV15 and TRBJ1-2; TRBD1 matches at 7 bases. V gave up 5 bases and J gave up 8 bases; unmatched junction bases: 11. Germline lookup yields CDR1 LNHNV and CDR2 YYDKDF (reference sequence). The CDR3 is 14 residues long. The CDR3 sequence is CATSPRRTGEGYTF. CDR3 nucleotide sequence: TGTGCCACCAGCCCCCGCCGGACAGGAGAAGGCTACACCTTC. Looking up the rest from reference TRBV15 and TRBJ1-2 gives the full variable domain: DAMVIQNPRYQVTQFGKPVTLSCSQTLNHNVMYWYQQKSSQAPKLLFHYYDKDFNNEADTPDNFQSRRPNTSFCFLDIRSPGLGDTAMYLCATSPRRTGEGYTFGSGTRLTVV.

The genes are TRBV2 and TRBJ2-5; the D is unclear. CDR3 size: 11 residues. V was pared by 5 bases and J by 2 bases, with 3 bases between. CDR1 SNHLY and CDR2 FYNNEI come from the germline V gene. CDR3 coding DNA: TGTGCCAGCAGTCAACAAGAGACCCAGTACTTC. It encodes CASSQQETQYF. The full variable domain, rest sourced from reference TRBV2 and TRBJ2-5, is EPEVTQTPSHQVTQMGQEVILRCVPISNHLYFYWYRQILGQKVEFLVSFYNNEISEKSEIFDDQFSVERPDGSNFTLKIRSTKLEDSAMYFCASSQQETQYFGPGTRLLVL.

The V call is TRBV10-3, the J call TRBJ1-2; no reliable D call. Trimming left V 0 bases short and J 3 bases short, with 8 bases between. This CDR3 contains 14 residues. CDR1 ENHRY and CDR2 SYGVKD come from the germline V gene. CDR3 bases: TGTGCCATCAGTGAGTCCCCGGACTACTATGGCTACACCTTC. This codes for CAISESPDYYGYTF.

This rearrangement joins TRBV11-3 to TRBJ2-7; D is ambiguous. CDR1 SGHNT and CDR2 YENEEA come from the germline V gene. The CDR3 has 12 residues. Trimming shortened V by 4 bases and J by 4 bases, and 8 bases separated the two germline ends. CDR3: CASSSLLYEQYF. Here the CDR3 DNA reads TGTGCCAGCAGCTCCCTTCTATACGAGCAGTACTTC. Supplemented by reference TRBV11-3 and TRBJ2-7, the full variable domain reads EAGVVQSPRYKIIEKKQPVAFWCNPISGHNTLYWYLQNLGQGPELLIRYENEEAVDDSQLPKDRFSAERLKGVDSTLKIQPAELGDSAVYLCASSSLLYEQYFGPGTRLTVT.

This chain links TRBV19 with TRBJ1-2, with TRBD1 identical over 7 bases. Germline CDR1 reads LNHDA; CDR2 reads SQIVND (reference sequence). Unmatched junction bases numbered 3, after V lost 4 bases and J lost 4 bases. This CDR3 is built from 13 residues. The CDR3 coding sequence is TGTGCCAGTAGTAGACAGGGTAGCTATGGCTACACCTTC. Translated: CASSRQGSYGYTF.

This chain joins TRBV27 and TRBJ2-1; 13 nucleotides line up with TRBD2. CDR3 length: 17 amino acids. Germline V lookup: CDR1 MNHEY, CDR2 SMNVEV (reference sequence). Unmatched junction bases numbered 10, after V lost 4 bases and J lost 7 bases. The CDR3 bases are TGTGCCAGCAGTTCCCTCCCCGGGACTAGCGGGGTAAATGAGCAGTTCTTC. Residues: CASSSLPGTSGVNEQFF.

About this clone: The same CDR3 can be traced to other DNA sequences in this sample. The chain links TRBV2 to TRBJ2-3; D is possibly TRBD2 (5 bases). The CDR3 contains 15 residues. From germline, CDR1 is SNHLY and CDR2 FYNNEI. With 4 bases removed from V and 0 bases from J, the gap between germline ends came to 11 bases. This chain's CDR3 is CASSAGGASTDTQYF. CDR3 sequence (DNA): TGTGCCAGCAGTGCCGGAGGTGCTAGCACAGATACGCAGTATTTT.

The chain joins TRBV7-6 to TRBJ2-1; 9 bases align to TRBD2. V was pared by 2 bases and J by 6 bases, with 8 bases of the junction left unmatched. Germline V CDR1 and CDR2: SGHVS, FNYEAQ. CDR3 length equals 16 residues. In DNA, the CDR3 is TGTGCCAGCAGCTTACGTGGTGATAGCGGGAGCAATGAGCAGTTCTTC. Translation: CASSLRGDSGSNEQFF.

This chain connects TRBV7-2 to TRBJ2-7; 8 bases are a match to TRBD1. This CDR3 is 14 amino acids long. Germline CDR1 SGHTA, CDR2 FQGNSA. V shed 5 bases and J 0 bases; nucleotides not matched to a gene: 3. CDR3: CASSRDRTSYEQYF. CDR3 DNA: TGTGCCAGCAGCCGGGACAGGACCTCCTACGAGCAGTACTTC.

The chain has TRBV19 and TRBJ2-7; no clear D gene. The CDR3 runs to 15 residues. Germline V gives CDR1 LNHDA, CDR2 SQIVND (reference sequence). V gave up 4 bases and J gave up 6 bases, with 19 bases separating them. CDR3 in amino acids: CASSTELTLYPEQYF. In DNA, the CDR3 is TGTGCCAGTAGTACCGAACTTACCCTTTATCCCGAGCAGTACTTC. The full variable domain, in which reference TRBV19 and TRBJ2-7 provide the parts outside the CDR3, is DGGITQSPKYLFRKEGQNVTLSCEQNLNHDAMYWYRQDPGQGLRLIYYSQIVNDFQKGDIAEGYSVSREKKESFPLTVTSAQKNPTAFYLCASSTELTLYPEQYFGPGTRLTVT.

This chain joins TRBV2 and TRBJ1-4; D possibly corresponds to TRBD1 (6 bases). Per the germline V gene, CDR1 is SNHLY and CDR2 is FYNNEI. The CDR3 has 15 residues. The ends were cut back, 4 bases at V and 5 bases at J, with 14 bases in the middle. The CDR3 nucleotides are TGTGCCAGCAGTGTACAGGGAGGGCTGAATGAAAAACTGTTTTTT. Amino acids: CASSVQGGLNEKLFF. Combining the CDR3 with reference TRBV2 and TRBJ1-4 gives the whole variable domain EPEVTQTPSHQVTQMGQEVILRCVPISNHLYFYWYRQILGQKVEFLVSFYNNEISEKSEIFDDQFSVERPDGSNFTLKIRSTKLEDSAMYFCASSVQGGLNEKLFFGSGTQLSVL.

CDR3 nucleotides: TGTGCCAGCAGTCAGGGGGGAGTGGGCTACGAGCAGTACTTC. Residues: CASSQGGVGYEQYF. The J gene is TRBJ2-7, the V gene TRBV9, with D possibly being TRBD1 (7 bases). V shed 5 bases and J shed 3 bases, with 15 bases lying between them. The CDR3 spans 14 residues. Germline V lookup: CDR1 SGDLS, CDR2 YYNGEE.

This chain links TRBV5-1 with TRBJ1-2, with unresolved D. The V and J ends lost 5 bases and 0 bases respectively, with 11 bases between them. The CDR3 is 14 amino acids. Germline-derived CDR1 and CDR2 are SGHRS and YFSETQ. The chain's CDR3 is CASRELTSNYGYTF. The CDR3 DNA is TGCGCCAGCAGGGAGTTGACTTCTAACTATGGCTACACCTTC. Complete variable domain (other parts from reference TRBV5-1 and TRBJ1-2): KAGVTQTPRYLIKTRGQQVTLSCSPISGHRSVSWYQQTPGQGLQFLFEYFSETQRNKGNFPGRFSGRQFSNSRSEMNVSTLELGDSALYLCASRELTSNYGYTFGSGTRLTVV.

V and J are TRBV5-1 and TRBJ2-1; 8 positions match TRBD2. This CDR3 is built from 15 residues. Germline assignment: CDR1 SGHRS and CDR2 YFSETQ. J lost 10 bases, V lost 4 bases, and 13 bases had no gene match. CDR3 loop: CASSPGTSIRQEQFF. The CDR3, as DNA: TGCGCCAGCAGCCCCGGGACTAGTATAAGACAGGAGCAGTTCTTC.

The genes are TRBV18 and TRBJ2-7; 7 nucleotides line up with TRBD1. The germline gives CDR1 KGHSH, CDR2 LQKENI. There are 15 residues in the CDR3. Trimming cost V 6 bases and J 6 bases; bases outside gene matches: 14. The chain's CDR3 is CASSPARGLGSEQYF. The DNA of the CDR3 is TGTGCCAGCTCCCCCGCGAGGGGGCTAGGCTCCGAGCAGTACTTC.

The gene calls are TRBV19 and TRBJ2-5; 7 bases match TRBD1. V dropped 5 bases and J dropped 6; count of bases not matched to a gene: 12. This CDR3 contains 15 residues. CDR1 and CDR2 from the germline V gene are LNHDA and SQIVND (reference sequence). The CDR3 DNA follows: TGTGCCAGTAGTCCACAGGGGAACAAGTATCAGACCCAGTACTTC. Encoded protein: CASSPQGNKYQTQYF.

This clone has just one count. This chain connects TRBV6-5 to TRBJ1-1; no reliable D call. V gave up 2 bases and J gave up 0 bases, with 7 bases separating them. This CDR3 region has 14 residues. Per the germline V gene, CDR1 is MNHEY and CDR2 is SVGAGI. CDR3 protein: CASSYHTVNTEAFF. For the CDR3, the DNA is TGTGCCAGCAGTTACCACACAGTGAACACTGAAGCTTTCTTT.

The chain employs TRBV28 and TRBJ2-4; 9 nucleotides line up with TRBD1. The CDR3 is made up of 17 amino acids. CDR1 MDHEN and CDR2 SYDVKM come from the germline V gene. V was pared by 5 bases and J by 2 bases, with 10 bases of the junction left unmatched. CDR3 DNA: TGTGCCAGCAGTCCAACCGGGACAGGGTTAACCAAAAACATTCAGTACTTC. Translated: CASSPTGTGLTKNIQYF.

The V and J genes are TRBV7-9 and TRBJ2-7; maybe TRBD1 (6 bases). The ends were cut back, 5 bases at V and 13 bases at J, with 15 bases in the middle. Germline lookup yields CDR1 SEHNR and CDR2 FQNEAQ (reference sequence). The CDR3 covers 11 residues. The CDR3 reads CASSAWDKLYF. CDR3 DNA sequence: TGTGCCAGCAGCGCCTGGGACAAACTTTACTTC.

The chain has TRBV2 and TRBJ1-1, with D possibly TRBD1 on 5 matching bases. CDR3 length equals 13 residues. Germline lookup yields CDR1 SNHLY and CDR2 FYNNEI. V lost 7 bases to trimming and J lost 2 bases, with 11 bases between them. CDR3 coding DNA: TGTGCCAGCAATACAGGACCAAACACTGAAGCTTTCTTT. The encoded protein is CASNTGPNTEAFF.

The chain has TRBV5-6 and TRBJ2-5, with TRBD2 identical over 9 bases. The trim removed 3 bases at V and 1 base at J, leaving 4 bases unmatched. Germline lookup yields CDR1 SGHDT and CDR2 YYEEEE. This CDR3 region has 15 residues. The CDR3 sequence is CASSSLSGGQETQYF. The CDR3 nucleotides are TGTGCCAGCAGCTCCCTTAGCGGGGGCCAAGAGACCCAGTACTTC.

The sample holds a few counts of this clone. V gene TRBV2 combines with J gene TRBJ2-7; D is ambiguous. CDR1 is SNHLY and CDR2 is FYNNEI in the germline V gene. Trimming cost V 7 bases and J 1 base, with 17 bases left between them. The CDR3 spans 15 residues. The CDR3, as DNA: TGTGCCAGCAATTATCGAAACCCTATATCCTACGAGCAGTACTTC. Translation gives CASNYRNPISYEQYF.

The gene calls are TRBV18 and TRBJ2-7; 12 nucleotides agree with TRBD2. This CDR3 has 14 amino acids. Germline CDR1 is KGHSH and CDR2 is LQKENI. V dropped 6 bases and J dropped 4; count of bases not matched to a gene: 4. CDR3 sequence (DNA): TGTGCCAGCTCCCCCACTAGCGGGGGGTACGAGCAGTACTTC. This gives the protein CASSPTSGGYEQYF.

The chain is built from TRBV7-2 and TRBJ2-5; D not certain. CDR1 SGHTA and CDR2 FQGNSA come from the germline V gene. The CDR3 is 14 amino acids. The V end was cut by 1 base, the J end by 4 bases, with 10 bases between. CDR3 region: CASSLGARRETQYF. CDR3 sequence (DNA): TGTGCCAGCAGCTTAGGGGCAAGAAGAGAGACCCAGTACTTC. The full variable domain, in which reference TRBV7-2 and TRBJ2-5 provide the parts outside the CDR3, is GAGVSQSPSNKVTEKGKDVELRCDPISGHTALYWYRQSLGQGLEFLIYFQGNSAPDKSGLPSDRFSAERTGGSVSTLTIQRTQQEDSAVYLCASSLGARRETQYFGPGTRLLVL.

The rearrangement links TRBV6-2 or TRBV6-3 to TRBJ1-1, with 8 bases identical to TRBD1. V trimming: 5 bases; J trimming: 4 bases; junction bases outside the gene matches: 9. Germline V gene sequence: CDR1 MNHEY, CDR2 SVGEGT. This CDR3 spans 15 amino acids. The CDR3 bases are TGTGCCAGCAGTCGAACAGGGGGAATGGGCACTGAAGCTTTCTTT. Translating gives CASSRTGGMGTEAFF.

In its sample, this clone was seen a few times. The chain links TRBV10-1 to TRBJ2-7; possibly TRBD1 for D (5 bases). This CDR3 comprises 14 residues. V lost 3 bases to trimming and J lost 9 bases, with 18 bases between them. Germline values: CDR1 WNHNN, CDR2 SYGVQD (reference sequence). This CDR3 reads CASSDGGATHPQYF. The CDR3, as DNA: TGCGCCAGCAGTGATGGTGGGGCGACTCATCCGCAGTACTTC.

The CDR3 is CASSPVDRGGYTF. CDR3 DNA sequence: TGTGCCAGCAGCCCCGTGGACAGGGGCGGCTACACCTTC. The chain uses TRBV7-9 and TRBJ1-2, with 9 bases aligning to TRBD1. The CDR3 has 13 residues. The J segment lost 8 bases and the V segment lost 5 bases, leaving 6 bases of the junction unmatched. Germline V CDR1 and CDR2: SEHNR, FQNEAQ (reference sequence).

This clone was detected a few times. The genes are TRBV14 and TRBJ1-1, with 9 bases fitting TRBD1. This CDR3 is built from 14 residues. Germline CDR1 and CDR2: SGHDN and FVKESK. The V and J ends lost 4 bases and 4 bases, in that order; junction bases with no gene match: 4. The chain's CDR3 is CASSLQGAVTEAFF. The CDR3 DNA reads as TGTGCCAGCAGCCTACAGGGGGCGGTCACTGAAGCTTTCTTT. The full variable domain, completed using reference TRBV14 and TRBJ1-1, is EAGVTQFPSHSVIEKGQTVTLRCDPISGHDNLYWYRRVMGKEIKFLLHFVKESKQDESGMPNNRFLAERTGGTYSTLKVQPAELEDSGVYFCASSLQGAVTEAFFGQGTRLTVV.

The rearrangement links TRBV5-1 to TRBJ1-2; 8 nucleotides align to TRBD1. This CDR3 contains 14 residues. Per germline, CDR1 SGHRS and CDR2 YFSETQ. V lost 3 bases and J lost 4; bases outside the gene matches: 5. CDR3 in DNA: TGCGCCAGCAGCTCGGGGACAGGCACCTATGGCTACACCTTC. Translation gives CASSSGTGTYGYTF.

The V and J genes are TRBV6-4 and TRBJ1-2; D might be TRBD1 (6 bases). This CDR3 region has 13 residues. V lost 0 bases to trimming and J lost 5 bases, with 7 bases between them. The germline V gene has CDR1 MRHNA and CDR2 SNTAGT. The CDR3 reads CASSDSTGYGYTF. The CDR3 region has the DNA TGTGCCAGCAGTGACTCTACAGGGTATGGCTACACCTTC.